This T cell receptor (beta chain) was sequenced during a study of blood T cells in healthy people across ages. Study details: T cells yielded about one barcoded beta molecule per two cells through template switching.

Findings of the study overall: Any conclusive comparison of naive versus antigen-experienced cells was prevented by using unsorted PBMCs.

The second PCR ran roughly 7 to 12 cycles with a sample-barcoded 5' primer and J-beta primers. Each CDR3 protein is one row after TCRdb ran MiXCR on the 5' RACE reads. The sample gives 730,000 or so distinct CDR3 sequences, approximately 43% of which show up once; more than 20% is in the top ten. As to this clonotype: The antigen is unknown.

The sequenced sample was blood. This clonotype was obtained from a woman aged 55-69 years in good health.

The CDR3, as DNA: TGCGCCAGCAGCCAAGCGCGCGGATTGTCTAGCGGGTCCGATACGCAGTATTTT. Residues: CASSQARGLSSGSDTQYF. This rearrangement joins TRBV4-3 to TRBJ2-3; TRBD2 agrees at 8 bases. Germline CDR1 is LGHNA and CDR2 is YSLEER. J was trimmed by 6 bases and V by 1 base; bases with no gene match: 15. The CDR3 spans 18 residues.